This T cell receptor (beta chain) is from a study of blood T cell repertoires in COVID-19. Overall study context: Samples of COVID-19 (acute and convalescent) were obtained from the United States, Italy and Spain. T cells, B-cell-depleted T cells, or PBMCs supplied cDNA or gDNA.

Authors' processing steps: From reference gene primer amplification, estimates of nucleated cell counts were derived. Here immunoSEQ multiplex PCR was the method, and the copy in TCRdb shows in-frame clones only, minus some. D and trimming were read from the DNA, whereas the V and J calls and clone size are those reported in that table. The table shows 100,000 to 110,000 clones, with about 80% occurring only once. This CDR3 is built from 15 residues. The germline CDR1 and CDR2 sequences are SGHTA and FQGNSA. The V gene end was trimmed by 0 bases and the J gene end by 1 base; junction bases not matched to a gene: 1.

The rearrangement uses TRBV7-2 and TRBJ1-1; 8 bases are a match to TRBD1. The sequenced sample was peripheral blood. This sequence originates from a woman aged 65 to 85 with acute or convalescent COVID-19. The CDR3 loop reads CASSLAGTGNTEAFF. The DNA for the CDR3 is TGTGCCAGCAGCTTAGCAGGGACAGGGAACACTGAAGCTTTCTTT.